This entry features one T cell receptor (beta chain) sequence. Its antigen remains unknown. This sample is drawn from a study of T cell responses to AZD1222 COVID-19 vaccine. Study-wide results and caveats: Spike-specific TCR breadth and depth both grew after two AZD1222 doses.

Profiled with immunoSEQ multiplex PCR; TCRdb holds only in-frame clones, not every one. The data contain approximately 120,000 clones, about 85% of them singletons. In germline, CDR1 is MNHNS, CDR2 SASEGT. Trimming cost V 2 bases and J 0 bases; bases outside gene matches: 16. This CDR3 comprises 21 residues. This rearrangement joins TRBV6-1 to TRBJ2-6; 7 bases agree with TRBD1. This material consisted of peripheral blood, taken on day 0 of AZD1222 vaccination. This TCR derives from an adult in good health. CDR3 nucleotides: TGTGCCAGCAGTGAACGGGACAGCCGAGGAAGGATTCTCTCTGGGGCCAACGTCCTGACTTTC. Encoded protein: CASSERDSRGRILSGANVLTF.